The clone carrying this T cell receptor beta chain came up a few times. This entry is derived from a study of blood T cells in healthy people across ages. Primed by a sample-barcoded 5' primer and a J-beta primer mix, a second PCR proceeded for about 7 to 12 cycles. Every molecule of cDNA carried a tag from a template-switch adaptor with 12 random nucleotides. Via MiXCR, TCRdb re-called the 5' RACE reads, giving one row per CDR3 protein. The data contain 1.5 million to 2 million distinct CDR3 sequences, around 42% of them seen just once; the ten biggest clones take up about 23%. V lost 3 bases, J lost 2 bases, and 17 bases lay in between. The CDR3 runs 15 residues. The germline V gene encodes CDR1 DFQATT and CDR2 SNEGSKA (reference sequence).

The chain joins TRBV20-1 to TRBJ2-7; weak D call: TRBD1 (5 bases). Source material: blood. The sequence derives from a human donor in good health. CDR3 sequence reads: CSASEREGHPYEQYF. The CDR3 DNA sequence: TGCAGTGCTAGTGAACGTGAAGGACACCCCTACGAGCAGTACTTC.